The 14 T cell receptor beta chains listed next were all sequenced from one sample in a study of T-cell reconstitution after alpha-beta-depleted transplantation in children. For TCRbeta, the library was prepared with unique molecular identifiers. TCRdb recomputed calls from the PCR reads with MiXCR, one row per CDR3 protein. The sample has about 600,000 distinct CDR3 sequences, 10% to 15% seen once. Material: PBMCs, mostly from graft donor cells, obtained 360 days after TCRalphabeta/CD19-depleted stem cell transplant. Every receptor here comes from a male patient aged 5 to 17 who had a stem cell transplant for acute myeloid leukemia, so the T cells may come from the graft donor.

This clonotype came up a few times. The chain has TRBV20-1 and TRBJ2-7; the D call may be TRBD1 or TRBD2 (5 bases each). The length of the CDR3 is 13 residues. The germline gives CDR1 DFQATT, CDR2 SNEGSKA (reference sequence). DNA for the CDR3: TGCAGCCCGACCGTTGGGGGAGTCTACGAGCAGTACTTC. It codes for CSPTVGGVYEQYF.

This clonotype was counted between two and nine times. The genes are TRBV20-1 and TRBJ2-5, with D hard to call. CDR1 and CDR2 (germline): DFQATT, SNEGSKA (reference sequence). Trimming took off 0 bases at V and 4 bases at J, with 3 bases between the two ends. This CDR3 has 11 amino acids. The CDR3 protein is CSARDVETQYF. CDR3 nucleotides: TGCAGTGCTAGAGATGTAGAGACCCAGTACTTC.

This clonotype was detected a few times. J is TRBJ2-3 and V is TRBV7-3; 11 nucleotides line up with TRBD2. The CDR3 covers 17 residues. With V trimmed by 1 base and J by 2 bases, 5 bases remained unmatched. Germline-derived CDR1 and CDR2 are SGHTA and FQGTGA. The CDR3 sequence is CASSLRGLAEFTDTQYF. The CDR3 DNA follows: TGTGCCAGCAGCTTAAGGGGACTAGCGGAATTCACAGATACGCAGTATTTT. Drawing the rest from reference TRBV7-3 and TRBJ2-3, the complete variable domain is GAGVSQTPSNKVTEKGKYVELRCDPISGHTALYWYRQSLGQGPEFLIYFQGTGAADDSGLPNDRFFAVRPEGSVSTLKIQRTERGDSAVYLCASSLRGLAEFTDTQYFGPGTRLTVL.

The chain links TRBV10-3 to TRBJ2-3, with D possibly being TRBD1 (6 bases). Germline V gene lookup returns CDR1 ENHRY and CDR2 SYGVKD. Trimming shortened V by 2 bases and J by 5 bases, and 14 bases separated the two germline ends. CDR3 length equals 15 residues. The CDR3 sequence is CAISEPQQGIDTQYF. The CDR3 bases are TGTGCCATCAGTGAGCCCCAACAGGGTATAGATACGCAGTATTTT.

This clonotype was picked up many times. This sequence joins TRBV7-3 and TRBJ2-2, with unresolved D. Germline V gene data show CDR1 as SGHTA and CDR2 as FQGTGA. V was cut by 8 bases and J by 6 bases, with 16 bases left in between. This CDR3 contains 14 residues. The CDR3: CASAEEGAAGELFF. The CDR3 nucleotides are TGTGCCAGCGCCGAGGAAGGTGCGGCCGGGGAGCTGTTTTTT.

The V and J genes are TRBV6-4 and TRBJ2-3; TRBD2 matches at 7 bases. The CDR3 has 14 residues. Germline V CDR1 and CDR2: MRHNA, SNTAGT. After removal of 4 bases from V and 5 bases from J, the junction contained 6 bases not matched to a gene. DNA for the CDR3: TGTGCCAGCAGTGCGGGAGTAGCGGGAGATACGCAGTATTTT. Translation gives CASSAGVAGDTQYF.

The V gene is TRBV10-3, the J gene TRBJ2-1; 12 bases agree with TRBD2. Germline assignment: CDR1 ENHRY and CDR2 SYGVKD. CDR3 length: 17 amino acids. After removal of 3 bases from V and 1 base from J, the junction contained 4 bases not matched to a gene. The CDR3 nucleotides read TGTGCCATCAGTGACCTAGGACTAGCGGGATCCTACAATGAGCAGTTCTTC. Encoded protein: CAISDLGLAGSYNEQFF.

This clonotype was recorded many times. This chain links TRBV20-1 with TRBJ2-2; unclear D gene. Germline CDR1 reads DFQATT; CDR2 reads SNEGSKA (reference sequence). The V end lost 4 bases, the J end lost 6 bases, and 9 bases lay between the germline ends. This CDR3 spans 12 amino acids. CDR3 sequence reads: CSAIRAAGELFF. The CDR3 DNA sequence: TGCAGTGCTATAAGAGCAGCCGGGGAGCTGTTTTTT.

The rearrangement uses TRBV27 and TRBJ2-1, with unresolved D. V lost 2 bases to trimming and J lost 2 bases, with 10 bases between them. CDR3 length equals 15 residues. Germline CDR1 is MNHEY and CDR2 is SMNVEV (reference sequence). DNA of the CDR3: TGTGCCAGCAGTTTAACGGCTACCGCCTACAATGAGCAGTTCTTC. Its translation: CASSLTATAYNEQFF.

The chain uses TRBV6-2 or TRBV6-3 and TRBJ2-3; the match to TRBD2 covers 11 bases. Per the germline V gene, CDR1 is MNHEY and CDR2 is SVGEGT. The CDR3 totals 16 residues. V lost 0 bases to trimming and J lost 6 bases; unmatched junction nucleotides: 5. CDR3 sequence reads: CASSYSSGRARDTQYF. CDR3 bases: TGTGCCAGCAGTTACTCTAGCGGGAGGGCCAGGGATACGCAGTATTTT.

This clonotype came up a few times. The rearrangement joins TRBV18 to TRBJ2-1, with D possibly matching TRBD2 (5 bases). This CDR3 region has 16 residues. The germline V and J ends were trimmed by 5 bases and 4 bases, with 18 bases remaining between them. The germline gives CDR1 KGHSH, CDR2 LQKENI. The CDR3: CASSGSRVRTYNEQFF. The CDR3, as DNA: TGTGCCAGCTCAGGGTCTCGTGTAAGGACTTACAATGAGCAGTTCTTC.

This clonotype has more than one count but fewer than ten. J is TRBJ2-7 and V is TRBV12-3 or TRBV12-4; 8 nucleotides match TRBD2. Germline trimming cut 3 bases from V and 4 bases from J; bases unmatched to any gene: 8. The CDR3 has 15 amino acids. The DNA of the CDR3 is TGTGCCAGCAGTTTCGGTAGGGCTAGCGGGTACGAGCAGTACTTC. This gives the protein CASSFGRASGYEQYF.

The chain is built from TRBV15 and TRBJ2-7, with D possibly matching TRBD2 (6 bases). V lost 1 base, J lost 0 bases, and 10 bases lay in between. Germline loops: CDR1 LNHNV, CDR2 YYDKDF (reference sequence). The CDR3 is made up of 15 amino acids. CDR3: CATSRAGVISYEQYF. The CDR3 nucleotides read TGTGCCACCAGCAGAGCGGGGGTTATCTCCTACGAGCAGTACTTC.

This clonotype was detected only a few times. The chain combines TRBV14 with TRBJ2-1; D is perhaps TRBD1 (5 bases). Germline CDR1 is SGHDN and CDR2 is FVKESK. The V end lost 3 bases, the J end lost 2 bases, and 8 bases lay between the germline ends. There are 14 residues in the CDR3. This CDR3 is CASSQGHPYNEQFF. For the CDR3, the DNA is TGTGCCAGCAGCCAGGGGCACCCCTACAATGAGCAGTTCTTC.